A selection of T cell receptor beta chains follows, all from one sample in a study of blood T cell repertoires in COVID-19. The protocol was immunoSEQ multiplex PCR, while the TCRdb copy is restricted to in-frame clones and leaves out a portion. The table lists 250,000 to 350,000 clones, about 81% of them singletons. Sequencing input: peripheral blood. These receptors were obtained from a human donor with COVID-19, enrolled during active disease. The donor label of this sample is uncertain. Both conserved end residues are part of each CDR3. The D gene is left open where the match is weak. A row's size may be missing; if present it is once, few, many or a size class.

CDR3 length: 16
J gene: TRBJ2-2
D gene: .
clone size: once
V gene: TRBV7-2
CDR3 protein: CASSQRSSGNTGELFF
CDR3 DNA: TGTGCCAGCAGTCAACGAAGTAGTGGGAACACCGGGGAGCTGTTTTTT

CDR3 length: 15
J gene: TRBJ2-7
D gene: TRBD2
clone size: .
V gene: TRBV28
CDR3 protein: CASTLPGLAAYEQYF
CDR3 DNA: TGTGCCAGCACCTTGCCGGGACTAGCGGCATACGAGCAGTACTTC

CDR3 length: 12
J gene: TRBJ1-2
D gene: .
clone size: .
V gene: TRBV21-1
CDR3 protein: CAFCRVIYGYTF
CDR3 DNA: TGTGCCTTCTGCCGGGTAATCTATGGCTACACCTTC

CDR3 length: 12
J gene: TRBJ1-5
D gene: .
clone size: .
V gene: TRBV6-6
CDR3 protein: CASSSNNQPQHF
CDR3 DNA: TGTGCCAGCAGTTCCAACAATCAGCCCCAGCATTTT

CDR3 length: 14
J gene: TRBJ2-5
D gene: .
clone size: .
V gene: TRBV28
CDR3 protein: CASSFSASQETQYF
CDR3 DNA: TGTGCCAGCAGTTTTTCTGCTAGCCAAGAGACCCAGTACTTC

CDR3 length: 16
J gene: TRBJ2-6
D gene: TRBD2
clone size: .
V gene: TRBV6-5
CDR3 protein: CASSYSGGTGANVLTF
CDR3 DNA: TGTGCCAGCAGTTACTCGGGGGGGACCGGGGCCAACGTCCTGACTTTC

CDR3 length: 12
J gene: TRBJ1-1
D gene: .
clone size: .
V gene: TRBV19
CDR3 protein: CASSMQFTEAFF
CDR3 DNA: TGTGCCAGTAGTATGCAGTTCACTGAAGCTTTCTTT

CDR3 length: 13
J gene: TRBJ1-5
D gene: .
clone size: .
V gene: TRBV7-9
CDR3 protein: CASSLDGGSVGHF
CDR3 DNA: TGTGCCAGCAGCTTAGACGGCGGTTCGGTCGGGCATTTT

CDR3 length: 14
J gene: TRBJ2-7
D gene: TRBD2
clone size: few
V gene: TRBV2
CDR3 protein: CASSGRDHHDEQYF
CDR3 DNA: TGTGCCAGCAGCGGGAGGGACCACCATGACGAGCAGTACTTC

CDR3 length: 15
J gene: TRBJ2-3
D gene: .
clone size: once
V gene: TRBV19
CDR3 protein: CASSIGRTSTDTQYF
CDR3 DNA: TGTGCCAGTAGTATTGGGCGGACTAGCACAGATACGCAGTATTTT

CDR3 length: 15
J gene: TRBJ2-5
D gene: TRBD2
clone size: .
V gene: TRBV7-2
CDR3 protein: CASSLLGGGKETQYF
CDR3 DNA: TGTGCCAGCAGCTTACTTGGGGGGGGGAAAGAGACCCAGTACTTC

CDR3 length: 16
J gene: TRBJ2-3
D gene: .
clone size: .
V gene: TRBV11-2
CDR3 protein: CASSLLAQGLTDTQYF
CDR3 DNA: TGTGCCAGCAGCCTCCTTGCGCAGGGATTGACAGATACGCAGTATTTT

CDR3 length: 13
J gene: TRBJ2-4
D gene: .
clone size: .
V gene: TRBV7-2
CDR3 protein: CASSFPQGNIQYF
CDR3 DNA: TGTGCCAGCAGCTTTCCTCAGGGTAACATTCAGTACTTC

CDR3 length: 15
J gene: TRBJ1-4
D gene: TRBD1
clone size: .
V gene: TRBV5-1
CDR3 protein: CASSGQGRRDEKLFF
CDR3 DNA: TGCGCCAGCAGCGGACAGGGACGGCGGGATGAAAAACTGTTTTTT

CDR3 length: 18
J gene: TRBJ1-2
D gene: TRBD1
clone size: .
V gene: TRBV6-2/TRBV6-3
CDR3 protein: CASSYRRDRAYSNYGYTF
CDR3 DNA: TGTGCCAGCAGTTACCGGCGGGACAGGGCTTACTCAAACTATGGCTACACCTTC

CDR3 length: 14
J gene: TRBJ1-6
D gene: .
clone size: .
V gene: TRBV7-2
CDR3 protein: CASSLVTYNSPLHF
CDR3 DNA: TGTGCCAGCAGCTTAGTCACCTATAATTCACCCCTCCACTTT

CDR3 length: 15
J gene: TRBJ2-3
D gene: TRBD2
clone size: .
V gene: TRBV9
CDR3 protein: CASSTSGPSTDTQYF
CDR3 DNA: TGTGCCAGCAGCACTAGCGGACCTAGCACAGATACGCAGTATTTT

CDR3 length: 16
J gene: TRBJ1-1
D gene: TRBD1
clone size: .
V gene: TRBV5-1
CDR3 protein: CASSPGTGGLWTEAFF
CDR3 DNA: TGCGCCAGCAGCCCGGGGACAGGAGGGTTGTGGACTGAAGCTTTCTTT

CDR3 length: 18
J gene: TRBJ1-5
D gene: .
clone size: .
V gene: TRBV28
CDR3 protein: CASSLLSWGGAGNQPQHF
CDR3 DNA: TGTGCCAGCAGTTTATTGTCATGGGGGGGGGCTGGCAATCAGCCCCAGCATTTT

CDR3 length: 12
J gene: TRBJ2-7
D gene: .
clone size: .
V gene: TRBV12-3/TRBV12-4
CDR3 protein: CASSLGQGRFAF
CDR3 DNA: TGTGCCAGCAGTTTAGGGCAGGGGCGGTTTGCCTTC

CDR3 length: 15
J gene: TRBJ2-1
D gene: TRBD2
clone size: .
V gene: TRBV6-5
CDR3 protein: CASSPPRGRTNEQFF
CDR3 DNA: TGTGCCAGCAGTCCCCCCCGCGGGAGAACCAATGAGCAGTTCTTC

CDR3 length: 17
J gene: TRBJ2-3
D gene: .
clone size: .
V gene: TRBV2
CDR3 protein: CASSDGIRVLSTDTQYF
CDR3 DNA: TGTGCCAGCAGTGACGGGATAAGGGTATTGTCAACAGATACGCAGTATTTT

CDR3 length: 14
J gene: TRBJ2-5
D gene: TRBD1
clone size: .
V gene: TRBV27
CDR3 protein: CARTTRGRQETQYF
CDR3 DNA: TGTGCCAGGACGACCAGGGGGCGGCAAGAGACCCAGTACTTC

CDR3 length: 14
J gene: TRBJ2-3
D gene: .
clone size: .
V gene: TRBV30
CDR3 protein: CAWSNIPSTDTQYF
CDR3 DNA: TGTGCCTGGAGCAACATCCCTAGCACAGATACGCAGTATTTT

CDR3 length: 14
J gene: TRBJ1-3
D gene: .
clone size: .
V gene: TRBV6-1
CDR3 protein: CASSESRLGNTIYF
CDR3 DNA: TGTGCCAGCAGTGAATCCAGGCTCGGAAACACCATATATTTT

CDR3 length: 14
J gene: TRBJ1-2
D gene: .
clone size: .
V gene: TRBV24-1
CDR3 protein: CATSDLVVNYGYTF
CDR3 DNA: TGTGCCACCAGTGATTTGGTCGTTAACTATGGCTACACCTTC

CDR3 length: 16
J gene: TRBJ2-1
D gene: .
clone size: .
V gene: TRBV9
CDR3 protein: CASSVELGLGVVEQFF
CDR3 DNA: TGTGCCAGCAGCGTAGAATTGGGACTGGGGGTGGTTGAGCAGTTCTTC

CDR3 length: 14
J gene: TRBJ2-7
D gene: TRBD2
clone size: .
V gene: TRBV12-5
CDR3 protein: CASAPRGLASEQYF
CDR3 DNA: TGTGCTAGTGCCCCCCGGGGACTAGCCTCCGAGCAGTACTTC

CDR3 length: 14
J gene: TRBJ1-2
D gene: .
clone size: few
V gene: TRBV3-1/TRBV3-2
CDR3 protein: CASSPGPLAFGYTF
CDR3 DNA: TGTGCCAGCAGCCCGGGTCCTCTGGCGTTTGGCTACACCTTC

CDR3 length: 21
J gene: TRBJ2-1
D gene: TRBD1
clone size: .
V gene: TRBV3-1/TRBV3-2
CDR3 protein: CASSHYAGTGSRRSSYNEQFF
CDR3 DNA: TGTGCCAGCAGCCATTACGCCGGGACAGGGTCTAGACGGAGCTCCTACAATGAGCAGTTCTTC

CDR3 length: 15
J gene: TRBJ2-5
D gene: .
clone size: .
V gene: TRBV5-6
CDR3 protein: CASRRSGGAQETQYF
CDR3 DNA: TGTGCCAGCAGACGTTCTGGGGGGGCCCAAGAGACCCAGTACTTC

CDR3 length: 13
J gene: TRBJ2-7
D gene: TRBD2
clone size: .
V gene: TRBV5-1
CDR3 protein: CASSLWTSNEQYF
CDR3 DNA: TGCGCCAGCAGCTTGTGGACTAGCAACGAGCAGTACTTC

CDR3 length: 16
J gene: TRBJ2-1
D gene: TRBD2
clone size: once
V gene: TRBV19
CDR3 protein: CASSILTSGSYNEQFF
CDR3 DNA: TGTGCCAGTAGTATACTCACTAGCGGGAGTTACAATGAGCAGTTCTTC

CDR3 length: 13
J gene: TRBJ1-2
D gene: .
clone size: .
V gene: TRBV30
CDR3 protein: CAWSPLANYGYTF
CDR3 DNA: TGTGCCTGGAGCCCTCTCGCGAACTATGGCTACACCTTC

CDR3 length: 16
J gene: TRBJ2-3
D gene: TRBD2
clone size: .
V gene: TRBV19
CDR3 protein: CASSIISGRSTDTQYF
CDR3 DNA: TGTGCCAGTAGTATAATAAGCGGGAGGAGCACAGATACGCAGTATTTT

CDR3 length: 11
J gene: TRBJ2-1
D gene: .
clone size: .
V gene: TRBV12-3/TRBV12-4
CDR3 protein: CATDGGRKQFF
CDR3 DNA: TGTGCCACCGATGGCGGGCGAAAGCAGTTCTTC

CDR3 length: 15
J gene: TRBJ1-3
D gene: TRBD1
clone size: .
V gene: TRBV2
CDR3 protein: CASTGDRANGNTIYF
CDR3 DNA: TGTGCCAGCACAGGGGACAGGGCCAACGGAAACACCATATATTTT

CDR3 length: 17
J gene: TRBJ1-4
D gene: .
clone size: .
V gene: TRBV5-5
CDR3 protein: CASSRSGSLATNEKLFF
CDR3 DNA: TGTGCCAGCAGTCGTTCGGGGAGCCTTGCAACTAATGAAAAACTGTTTTTT

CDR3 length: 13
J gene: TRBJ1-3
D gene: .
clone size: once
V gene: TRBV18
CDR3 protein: CASSPSLENTIYF
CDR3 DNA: TGTGCCAGCTCACCATCGTTGGAGAACACCATATATTTT

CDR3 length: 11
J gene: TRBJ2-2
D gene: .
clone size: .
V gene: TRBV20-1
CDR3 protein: CSARDKRELFF
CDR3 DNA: TGCAGTGCTAGAGATAAAAGGGAGCTGTTTTTT

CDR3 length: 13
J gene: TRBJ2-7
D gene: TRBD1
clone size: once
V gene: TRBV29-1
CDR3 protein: CSVRQGGTYEQYF
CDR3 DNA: TGCAGCGTTCGACAGGGGGGAACCTACGAGCAGTACTTC

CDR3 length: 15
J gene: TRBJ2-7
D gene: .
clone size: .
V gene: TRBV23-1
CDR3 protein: CASSPYAGRGYEQYF
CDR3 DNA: TGCGCCAGCAGTCCCTATGCAGGCAGGGGCTACGAGCAGTACTTC

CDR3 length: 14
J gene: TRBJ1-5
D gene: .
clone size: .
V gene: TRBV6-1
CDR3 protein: CASSEGRKIQPQHF
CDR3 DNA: TGTGCCAGCAGTGAAGGGAGGAAGATCCAGCCCCAGCATTTT

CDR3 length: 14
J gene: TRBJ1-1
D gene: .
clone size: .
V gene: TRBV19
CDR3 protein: CASRPGQQNTEAFF
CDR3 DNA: TGTGCCAGTAGGCCCGGACAGCAGAACACTGAAGCTTTCTTT